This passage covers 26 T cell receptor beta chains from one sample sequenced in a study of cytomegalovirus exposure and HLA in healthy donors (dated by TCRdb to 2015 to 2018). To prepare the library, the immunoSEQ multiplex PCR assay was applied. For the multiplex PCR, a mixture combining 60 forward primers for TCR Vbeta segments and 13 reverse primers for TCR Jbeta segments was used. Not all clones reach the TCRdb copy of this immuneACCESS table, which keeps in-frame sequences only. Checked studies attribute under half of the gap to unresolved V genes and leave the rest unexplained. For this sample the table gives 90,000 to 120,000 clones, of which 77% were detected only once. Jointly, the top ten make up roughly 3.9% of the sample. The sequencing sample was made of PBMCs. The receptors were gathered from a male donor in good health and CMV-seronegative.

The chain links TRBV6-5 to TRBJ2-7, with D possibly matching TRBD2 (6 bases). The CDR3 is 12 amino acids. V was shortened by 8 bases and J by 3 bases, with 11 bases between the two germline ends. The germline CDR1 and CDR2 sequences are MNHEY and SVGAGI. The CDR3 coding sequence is TGTGCCAGCGGGGGACTGCGCTACGAGCAGTACTTC. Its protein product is CASGGLRYEQYF.

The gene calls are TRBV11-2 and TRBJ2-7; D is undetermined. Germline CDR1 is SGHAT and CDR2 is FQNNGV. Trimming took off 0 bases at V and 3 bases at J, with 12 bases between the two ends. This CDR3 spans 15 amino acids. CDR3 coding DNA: TGTGCCAGCAGCTTAGATGGCTGGGCAGACTACGAGCAGTACTTC. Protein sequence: CASSLDGWADYEQYF.

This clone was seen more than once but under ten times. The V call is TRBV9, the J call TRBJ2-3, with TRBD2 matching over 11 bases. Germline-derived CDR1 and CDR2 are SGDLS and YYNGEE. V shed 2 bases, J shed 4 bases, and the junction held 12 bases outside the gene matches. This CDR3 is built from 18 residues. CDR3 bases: TGTGCCAGCAGCGTCGTACCTGTAGCGGGAGGGAAGGCAGATACGCAGTATTTT. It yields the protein CASSVVPVAGGKADTQYF. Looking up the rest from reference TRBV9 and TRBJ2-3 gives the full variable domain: DSGVTQTPKHLITATGQRVTLRCSPRSGDLSVYWYQQSLDQGLQFLIQYYNGEERAKGNILERFSAQQFPDLHSELNLSSLELGDSALYFCASSVVPVAGGKADTQYFGPGTRLTVL.

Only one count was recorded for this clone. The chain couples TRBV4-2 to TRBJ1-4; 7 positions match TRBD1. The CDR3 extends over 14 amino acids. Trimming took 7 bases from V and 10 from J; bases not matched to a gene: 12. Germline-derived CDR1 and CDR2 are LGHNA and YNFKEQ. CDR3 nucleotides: TGTGCCAGCACCCGACAGGGAGCTTCTGGAAAACTGTTTTTT. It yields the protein CASTRQGASGKLFF.

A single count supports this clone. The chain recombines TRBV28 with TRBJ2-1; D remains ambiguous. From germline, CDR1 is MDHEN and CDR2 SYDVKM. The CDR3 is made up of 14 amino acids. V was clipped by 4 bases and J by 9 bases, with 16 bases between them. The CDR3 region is CASSSLKSRLEQFF. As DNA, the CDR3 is TGTGCCAGCAGTTCCCTGAAGAGCAGGCTTGAGCAGTTCTTC. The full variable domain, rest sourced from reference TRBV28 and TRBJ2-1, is DVKVTQSSRYLVKRTGEKVFLECVQDMDHENMFWYRQDPGLGLRLIYFSYDVKMKEKGDIPEGYSVSREKKERFSLILESASTNQTSMYLCASSSLKSRLEQFFGPGTRLTVL.

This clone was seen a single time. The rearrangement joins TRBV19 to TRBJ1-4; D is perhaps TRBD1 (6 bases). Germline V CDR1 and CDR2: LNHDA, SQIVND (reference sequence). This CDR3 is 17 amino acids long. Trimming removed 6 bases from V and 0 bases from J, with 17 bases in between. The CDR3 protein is CASRPGNRDSTNEKLFF. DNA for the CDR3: TGTGCCAGTAGGCCCGGAAACAGGGATTCAACTAATGAAAAACTGTTTTTT.

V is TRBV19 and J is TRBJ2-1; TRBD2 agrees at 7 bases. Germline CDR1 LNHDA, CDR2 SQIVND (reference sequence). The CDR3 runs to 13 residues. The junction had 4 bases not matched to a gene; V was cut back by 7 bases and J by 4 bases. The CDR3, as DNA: TGTGCCAGTACAACGGGACTATACAATGAGCAGTTCTTC. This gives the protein CASTTGLYNEQFF. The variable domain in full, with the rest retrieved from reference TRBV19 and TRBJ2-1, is DGGITQSPKYLFRKEGQNVTLSCEQNLNHDAMYWYRQDPGQGLRLIYYSQIVNDFQKGDIAEGYSVSREKKESFPLTVTSAQKNPTAFYLCASTTGLYNEQFFGPGTRLTVL.

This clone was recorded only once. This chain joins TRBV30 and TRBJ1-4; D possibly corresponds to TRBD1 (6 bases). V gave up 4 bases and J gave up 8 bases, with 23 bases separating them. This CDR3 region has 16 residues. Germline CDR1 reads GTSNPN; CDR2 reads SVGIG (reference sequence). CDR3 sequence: CAWTLPGHNSGEKLFF. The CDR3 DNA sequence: TGTGCCTGGACCTTACCGGGACATAACTCGGGAGAAAAACTGTTTTTT.

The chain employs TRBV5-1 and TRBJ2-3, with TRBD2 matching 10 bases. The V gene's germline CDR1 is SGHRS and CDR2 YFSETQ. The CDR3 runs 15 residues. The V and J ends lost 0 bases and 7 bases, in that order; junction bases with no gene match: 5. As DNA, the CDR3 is TGCGCCAGCAGCTTGGGCCTAGCGGGAGATTATACGCAGTATTTT. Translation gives CASSLGLAGDYTQYF. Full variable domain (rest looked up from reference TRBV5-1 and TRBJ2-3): KAGVTQTPRYLIKTRGQQVTLSCSPISGHRSVSWYQQTPGQGLQFLFEYFSETQRNKGNFPGRFSGRQFSNSRSEMNVSTLELGDSALYLCASSLGLAGDYTQYFGPGTRLTVL.

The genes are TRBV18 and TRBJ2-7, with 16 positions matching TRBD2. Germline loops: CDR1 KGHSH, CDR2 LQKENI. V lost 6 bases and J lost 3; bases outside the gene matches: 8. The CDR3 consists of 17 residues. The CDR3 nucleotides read TGTGCCAGCTCGAAAATGGGGACTAGCGGGAGGGACTACGAGCAGTACTTC. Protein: CASSKMGTSGRDYEQYF.

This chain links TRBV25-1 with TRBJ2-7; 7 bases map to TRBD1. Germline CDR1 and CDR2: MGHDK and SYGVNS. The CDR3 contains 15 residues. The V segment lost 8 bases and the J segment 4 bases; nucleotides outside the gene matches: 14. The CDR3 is CASDFRDSEKYEQYF. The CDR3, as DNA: TGTGCCAGCGACTTCAGGGACAGCGAAAAATACGAGCAGTACTTC.

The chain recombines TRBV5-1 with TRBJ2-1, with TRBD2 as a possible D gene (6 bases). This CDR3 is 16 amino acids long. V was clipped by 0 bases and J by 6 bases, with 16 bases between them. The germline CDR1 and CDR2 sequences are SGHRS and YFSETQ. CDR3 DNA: TGCGCCAGCAGCTTGGGGGACTCCCGCTTGACCAATGAGCAGTTCTTC. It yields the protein CASSLGDSRLTNEQFF.

The CDR3 DNA reads as TGTGCCTGGACCTTACCCCCGGTGTCCGGGGGCTACACCTTC. Translation: CAWTLPPVSGGYTF. J is TRBJ1-2 and V is TRBV30; D gene ambiguous. The CDR3 is 14 amino acids. Trimming shortened V by 4 bases and J by 8 bases, and 20 bases separated the two germline ends. The V gene's germline CDR1 is GTSNPN and CDR2 SVGIG (reference sequence).

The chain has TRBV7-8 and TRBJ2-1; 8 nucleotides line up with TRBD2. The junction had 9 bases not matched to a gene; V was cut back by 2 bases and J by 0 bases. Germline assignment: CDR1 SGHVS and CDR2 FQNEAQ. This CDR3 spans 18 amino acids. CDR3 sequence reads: CASSLSQSGGRSYNEQFF. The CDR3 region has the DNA TGTGCCAGCAGCTTATCACAGAGCGGGGGCCGCTCCTACAATGAGCAGTTCTTC.

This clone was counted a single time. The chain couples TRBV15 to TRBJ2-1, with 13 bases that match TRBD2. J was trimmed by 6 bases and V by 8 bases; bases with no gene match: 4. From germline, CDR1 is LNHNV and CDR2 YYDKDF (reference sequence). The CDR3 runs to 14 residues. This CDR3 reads CATGLAGVANEQFF. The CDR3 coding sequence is TGTGCCACCGGACTAGCGGGAGTCGCCAATGAGCAGTTCTTC.

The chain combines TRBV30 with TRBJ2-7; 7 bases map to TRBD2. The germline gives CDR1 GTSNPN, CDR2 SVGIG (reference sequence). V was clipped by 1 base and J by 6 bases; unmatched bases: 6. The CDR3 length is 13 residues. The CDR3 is CAWSGGRGAEQYF. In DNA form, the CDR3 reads TGTGCCTGGAGTGGGGGGAGGGGTGCCGAGCAGTACTTC.

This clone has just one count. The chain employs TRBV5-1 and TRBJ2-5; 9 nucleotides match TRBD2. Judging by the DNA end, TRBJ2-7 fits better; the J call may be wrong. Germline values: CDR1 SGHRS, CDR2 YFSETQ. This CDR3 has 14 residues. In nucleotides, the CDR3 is TGCGCCAGCAGCTTGGTAGCGGGAGTTTACGAGCAGTACTTC. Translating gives CASSLVAGVYEQYF.

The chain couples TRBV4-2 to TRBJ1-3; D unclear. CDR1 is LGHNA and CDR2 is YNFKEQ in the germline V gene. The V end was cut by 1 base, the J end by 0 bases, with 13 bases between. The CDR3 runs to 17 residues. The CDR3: CASSQVQATYSGNTIYF. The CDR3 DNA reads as TGTGCCAGCAGCCAAGTCCAGGCAACATACTCTGGAAACACCATATATTTT.

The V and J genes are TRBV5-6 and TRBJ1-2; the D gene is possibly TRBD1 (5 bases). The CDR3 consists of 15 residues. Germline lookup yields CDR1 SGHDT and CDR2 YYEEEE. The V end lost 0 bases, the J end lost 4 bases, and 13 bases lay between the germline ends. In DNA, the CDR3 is TGTGCCAGCAGCTTGGACAGGCCTTATCCCTATGGCTACACCTTC. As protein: CASSLDRPYPYGYTF.

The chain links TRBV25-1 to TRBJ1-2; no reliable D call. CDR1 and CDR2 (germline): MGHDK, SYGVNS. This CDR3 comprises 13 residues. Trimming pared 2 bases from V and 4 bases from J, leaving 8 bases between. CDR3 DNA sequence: TGTGCCAGCAGTGAACACCCGGGCTATGGCTACACCTTC. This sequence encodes CASSEHPGYGYTF.

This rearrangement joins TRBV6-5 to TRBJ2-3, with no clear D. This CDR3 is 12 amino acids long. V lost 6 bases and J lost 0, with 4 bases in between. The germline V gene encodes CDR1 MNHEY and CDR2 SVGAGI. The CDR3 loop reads CASSSSTDTQYF. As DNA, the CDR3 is TGTGCCAGCAGCTCTAGCACAGATACGCAGTATTTT.

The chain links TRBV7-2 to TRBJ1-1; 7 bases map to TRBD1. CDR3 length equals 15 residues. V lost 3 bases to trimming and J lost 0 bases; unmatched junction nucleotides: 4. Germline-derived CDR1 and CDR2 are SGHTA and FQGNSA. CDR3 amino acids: CASSLGTGVNTEAFF. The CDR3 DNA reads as TGTGCCAGCAGCTTGGGAACAGGGGTGAACACTGAAGCTTTCTTT.

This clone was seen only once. CDR3 amino acids: CASSLATTTDTQYF. Written as DNA, the CDR3 is TGTGCCAGCAGCTTAGCGACTACCACAGATACGCAGTATTTT. The V and J genes are TRBV11-3 and TRBJ2-3, with TRBD2 as a possible D gene (5 bases). Trimming pared 1 base from V and 2 bases from J, leaving 7 bases between. Germline values: CDR1 SGHNT, CDR2 YENEEA. The CDR3 extends over 14 amino acids.

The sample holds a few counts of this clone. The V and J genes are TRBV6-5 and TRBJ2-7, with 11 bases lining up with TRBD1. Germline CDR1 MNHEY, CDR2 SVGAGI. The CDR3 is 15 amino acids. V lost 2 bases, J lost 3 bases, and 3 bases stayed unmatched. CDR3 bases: TGTGCCAGCAGTTACGGGACAGGGGGAGTCTACGAGCAGTACTTC. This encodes CASSYGTGGVYEQYF.

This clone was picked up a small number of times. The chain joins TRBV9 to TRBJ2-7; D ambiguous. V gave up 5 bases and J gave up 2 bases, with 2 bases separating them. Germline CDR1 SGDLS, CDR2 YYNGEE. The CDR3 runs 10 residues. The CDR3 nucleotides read TGTGCCAGCAGTACCTACGAGCAGTACTTC. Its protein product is CASSTYEQYF.

CDR3 sequence reads: CASSQAVVNYGYTF. The CDR3 DNA reads as TGCGCCAGCAGCCAAGCCGTCGTCAACTATGGCTACACCTTC. The chain has TRBV4-1 and TRBJ1-2, with D uncertain. Germline CDR1 is MGHRA and CDR2 is YSYEKL. V gave up 1 base and J gave up 2 bases, with 8 bases separating them. The CDR3 spans 14 residues.